The clone carrying this T cell receptor (beta chain) was counted many times. Its target is unknown. Both TRBC1 and TRBC2 were covered by a beta constant-region primer of two equimolar oligonucleotides. Ligated cDNA was amplified by four rounds of PCR with nested alpha and beta constant-region primers and SP2. TCRdb passed the UMI-ligation and nested PCR reads through MiXCR, listing each CDR3 protein once. Of roughly 100,000 distinct CDR3 sequences in the sample, roughly 14% were seen once. This record belongs to a study of naive and memory T cell subsets. Findings of the study overall: Possibly reflecting memory cells re-expressing CD45RA, a few larger clonotypes occurred in naive repertoires, especially CD8. Over 95% of naive TCR sequences appeared only once after error correction, unlike memory subsets.

Germline CDR1 reads SNHLY; CDR2 reads FYNNEI. This CDR3 is 15 amino acids long. Trimming shortened V by 2 bases and J by 0 bases, and 5 bases separated the two germline ends. Sequencing was performed on naive CD8+ T cells from blood. The J gene is TRBJ2-6, the V gene TRBV2; D remains unclear. This receptor was taken from a human donor in good health. CDR3 bases: TGTGCCAGCAGTGAACCTATCTCTGGGGCCAACGTCCTGACTTTC. Its translation: CASSEPISGANVLTF.